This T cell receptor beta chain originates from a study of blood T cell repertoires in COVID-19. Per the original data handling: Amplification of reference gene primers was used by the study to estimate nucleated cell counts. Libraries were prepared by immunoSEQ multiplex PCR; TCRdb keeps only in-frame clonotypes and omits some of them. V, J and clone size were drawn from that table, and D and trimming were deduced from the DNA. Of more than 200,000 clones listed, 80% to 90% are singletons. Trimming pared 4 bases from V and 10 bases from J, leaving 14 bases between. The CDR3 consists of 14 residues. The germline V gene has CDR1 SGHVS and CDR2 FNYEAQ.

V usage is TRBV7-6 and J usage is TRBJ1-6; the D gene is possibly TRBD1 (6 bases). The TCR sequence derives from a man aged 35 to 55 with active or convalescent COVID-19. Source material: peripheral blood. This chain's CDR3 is CASSSYRVGSPLHF. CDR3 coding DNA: TGTGCCAGCAGCTCATACAGGGTGGGGTCACCCCTCCACTTT.